The 10 T cell receptor beta chains below all came from one sample that was sequenced in a study of OX40 agonist ivuxolimab in advanced cancers. TCRdb keeps only in-frame clones here, not all; method: immunoSEQ multiplex PCR. Of fewer than 80,000 clones in the sample, approximately 89% were seen once. Sample: CD4+ or CD8+ T cells sorted from blood, taken in a trial of the OX40 agonist ivuxolimab. The receptors were gathered from an adult with an advanced solid tumor such as melanoma, head and neck, liver or kidney cancer.

The count of this clone is one. V and J are TRBV27 and TRBJ2-7; the D call may be TRBD1 or TRBD2 (5 bases each). With 0 bases removed from V and 7 bases from J, the gap between germline ends came to 16 bases. Germline CDR1 reads MNHEY; CDR2 reads SMNVEV (reference sequence). The CDR3 extends over 15 amino acids. CDR3 nucleotide sequence: TGTGCCAGCAGTTTATCGGGGAGTGGCAGGGCGGAGCAGTACTTC. This sequence encodes CASSLSGSGRAEQYF.

The chain links TRBV2 to TRBJ1-4; a possible D gene is TRBD1 (5 bases). Trimming shortened V by 5 bases and J by 3 bases, and 13 bases separated the two germline ends. This CDR3 spans 15 amino acids. Germline loops: CDR1 SNHLY, CDR2 FYNNEI. The CDR3 loop is CASSPGHVANEKLFF. CDR3 sequence (DNA): TGTGCCAGCAGTCCTGGACACGTCGCTAATGAAAAACTGTTTTTT.

The genes are TRBV27 and TRBJ2-1, with 8 bases identical to TRBD2. V trimming: 10 bases; J trimming: 3 bases; junction bases outside the gene matches: 8. CDR1 and CDR2 (germline): MNHEY, SMNVEV (reference sequence). The CDR3 totals 14 residues. CDR3 protein: CAIRGGGYYNEQFF. Here the CDR3 DNA reads TGTGCCATTAGGGGCGGGGGGTACTACAATGAGCAGTTCTTC.

CDR3 sequence reads: CASSLRQGADQPQHF. CDR3 in DNA: TGTGCCAGCAGTTTAAGACAGGGGGCGGATCAGCCCCAGCATTTT. The rearrangement links TRBV27 to TRBJ1-5, with 10 bases matching TRBD1. The germline V gene has CDR1 MNHEY and CDR2 SMNVEV (reference sequence). The CDR3 totals 15 residues. After removal of 2 bases from V and 5 bases from J, the junction contained 3 bases not matched to a gene.

In its sample, this clone was seen once. This chain connects TRBV6-1 to TRBJ2-1, with D possibly TRBD2 on 6 matching bases. The CDR3 has 15 residues. The V and J ends lost 1 base and 3 bases respectively, with 10 bases between them. The germline V gene encodes CDR1 MNHNS and CDR2 SASEGT. For the CDR3, the DNA is TGTGCCAGCAGTGAAGGAGCGGGTTACTACAATGAGCAGTTCTTC. Its protein product is CASSEGAGYYNEQFF.

A note on this clone: The same CDR3 also results from other DNA sequences found in this sample. V and J are TRBV9 and TRBJ2-2; 9 bases agree with TRBD2. CDR1 is SGDLS, CDR2 YYNGEE, per germline. Trimming took 2 bases from V and 2 from J; bases not matched to a gene: 4. The CDR3 spans 16 residues. CDR3 loop: CASSVSLAGNTGELFF. In DNA form, the CDR3 reads TGTGCCAGCAGCGTGAGTCTAGCGGGAAACACCGGGGAGCTGTTTTTT.

This clone was seen only once. The V and J genes are TRBV27 and TRBJ1-2; D is perhaps TRBD1 (6 bases). Germline-derived CDR1 and CDR2 are MNHEY and SMNVEV (reference sequence). This CDR3 contains 15 residues. The ends were cut back, 2 bases at V and 8 bases at J, with 18 bases in the middle. DNA of the CDR3: TGTGCCAGCAGTTTAAAAGGGACAAGCGGGGACGGCTACACCTTC. This sequence encodes CASSLKGTSGDGYTF.

The chain couples TRBV25-1 to TRBJ1-2; D is unresolved. The V gene lost 3 bases and the J gene lost 6 bases, with 11 bases spanning the gap. Looked up from germline, CDR1 is MGHDK and CDR2 is SYGVNS. This CDR3 comprises 13 residues. This CDR3 reads CASSDVGEDGYTF. The CDR3 DNA is TGTGCCAGCAGTGACGTGGGAGAGGATGGCTACACCTTC.

The chain has TRBV4-1 and TRBJ2-5; the match to TRBD2 covers 10 bases. In germline, CDR1 is MGHRA, CDR2 YSYEKL. The CDR3 consists of 16 residues. V trimming: 1 base; J trimming: 5 bases; junction bases outside the gene matches: 7. Here the CDR3 DNA reads TGCGCCAGCAGCCAAGTTCTAGCGGGAGTGAGGGAGACCCAGTACTTC. Its translation is CASSQVLAGVRETQYF.

This chain joins TRBV6-1 and TRBJ2-7; TRBD2 might be the D (5 bases). V was trimmed by 3 bases and J by 4 bases, leaving 13 bases between them. This CDR3 has 14 amino acids. Germline-derived CDR1 and CDR2 are MNHNS and SASEGT. The CDR3 DNA reads as TGTGCCAGCAGTGAGGAGGCCCTTTTGTACGAGCAGTACTTC. This encodes CASSEEALLYEQYF.